This T cell receptor (beta chain) was profiled in a study of graft-versus-host responses after intestinal transplantation. Whole-study context: Anti-thymocyte globulin induction was given to all recipients, followed by tacrolimus and steroids for roughly 3 years. Points from the study as a whole: Graft-versus-host to host-versus-graft clonal ratios in allografts were high in patients with graft-donor T cell macrochimerism.

Details on this clone: Antigen: not known.

Sequencing was performed with immunoSEQ multiplex PCR; in TCRdb, only in-frame clones are kept and a portion is missing. The sample has some 70,000 clones, 80% to 95% seen once; the top ten hold approximately 6.3%. Per germline, CDR1 MNHNY and CDR2 SVGAGI (reference sequence). CDR3 length: 14 residues. The ends were cut back, 6 bases at V and 1 base at J, with 10 bases in the middle. The TCR sequence derives from a human patient who received an intestinal transplant, so some T cells may come from the graft donor. The input for sequencing was bone marrow, taken 734 days after intestinal transplantation. V is TRBV6-6 and J is TRBJ1-5, with unresolved D. CDR3 sequence reads: CASRMVWSNQPQHF. CDR3 DNA: TGTGCCAGCAGGATGGTTTGGAGCAATCAGCCCCAGCATTTT.